Detailed here is one T cell receptor beta chain. The table lists this clone with a few counts. The clone's antigen remains unknown. Base quality data are lacking; no much larger clone is found one base away. One collaborating source in Seattle enrolled patients while the patients were actively infected and followed the patients over time throughout the course of disease. Each collaborating institution followed its own protocols to collect whole blood in K2EDTA tubes. For TCRbeta analysis, collaborators shipped samples in one of three forms: frozen whole blood, isolated PBMCs, or DNA extracted from either of those sample types. This entry comes from a study of blood T cell repertoires in COVID-19 (dated by TCRdb to 2019 to 2021). Describing the broader study: Samples from collaborators originated in the United States, Italy and Spain and spanned both the acute and convalescent phases of COVID-19. The repertoires were made available in a free public database intended to serve as a resource for research on the immune response to SARS-CoV-2. Nearly every sample came with metadata listing a de-identified subject ID, COVID-19 status, age in years and sex. Where available, HLA class I and class II types were taken from metadata supplied by the sample provider and were not determined by assay-based typing. Subjects who had been exposed to COVID-19, were actively infected with it, or had recovered from it provided the deeply sampled blood TCRbeta repertoires that made up the dataset. The prospective study material was composed of cDNA or gDNA derived from T cells, B-cell-depleted T cells, or PBMCs. Samples were obtained from the ongoing ImmuneRACE study (first 160 participants) and from about 1,300 subjects provided by 6 global collaborators.

What the research found in general, with its limitations: The quantity of clinical and demographic metadata differed by source and by participant and was supplied without curation.

V was cut back by 2 bases and J by 9 bases, leaving a gap of 8 bases between them. Inclusive of the bounding cysteine and phenylalanine, the CDR3 is 12 residues long. Only the CDR3 part of the read is kept: 36 bases, read in frame from the first base. The germline V gene sets CDR1 to MDHEN and CDR2 to SYDVKM. TCRbeta CDR3 regions were amplified from genomic DNA by means of the immunoSEQ Assay, a bias-controlled multiplex PCR. On the authors' methods: Within the assay, amplification of reference gene primers was used to estimate how many nucleated cells each sample contained. To quantify the absolute abundance of each unique TCRbeta CDR3 rearrangement, sequence reads were collapsed and filtered. For each sample, productive Simpson clonality was calculated as the square root of Simpson's diversity index across productive rearrangements. This immuneACCESS table, as held by TCRdb, lists in-frame sequences with V and J called but not all clones. Of the missing ones, under half trace to an unresolved V gene in checked studies; the others have no known cause. That table furnishes V, J and clone size, whereas the DNA furnished D and trimming. The sample contains roughly 160,000 clones, about 83% of them found a single time. The ten largest clonotypes hold over 9% of the sample.

This receptor was obtained from a woman in her sixties or seventies with COVID-19, enrolled during active disease. Material for sequencing was peripheral blood. In this chain, TRBV28 is recombined with TRBJ1-5; the D gene assignment is ambiguous. For the CDR3, the sequence is CASSLGLGPQHF. Read as DNA, the sequence is TGTGCCAGCAGTTTAGGGCTGGGGCCCCAGCATTTT. The CDR3, completed at both ends by the reference TRBV28 and TRBJ1-5 genes, gives the full variable domain DVKVTQSSRYLVKRTGEKVFLECVQDMDHENMFWYRQDPGLGLRLIYFSYDVKMKEKGDIPEGYSVSREKKERFSLILESASTNQTSMYLCASSLGLGPQHFGDGTRLSIL.